The rows below give T cell receptor beta chains drawn from one sample of a study of blood T cell repertoires in COVID-19. Data came from immunoSEQ multiplex PCR; TCRdb stores just in-frame clones and leaves some out. This sample has nearly 110,000 clones; around 90% occur once, and the top ten carry approximately 1.2%. Input material: peripheral blood. Receptors originate from a woman in her thirties with acute or convalescent COVID-19. CDR3s include the opening cysteine and the closing phenylalanine or tryptophan. A D gene is named only where the DNA matches it firmly. Not every row has a clone size; where given, it reads once, few, many or a size class.

j_gene: TRBJ1-4; abundance: NA; v_gene: TRBV13; d_gene: TRBD1; CDR3nt: TGTGCCAGCAGCTCCGCAGGGGGACAGGGAAATACCTTCGAGTTGTTTTTT; CDR3aa: CASSSAGGQGNTFELFF
j_gene: TRBJ1-2; abundance: NA; v_gene: TRBV6-5; d_gene: NA; CDR3nt: TGTGCCAGCAGTCGACAGGCCGTGGGAGGCTACACCTTC; CDR3aa: CASSRQAVGGYTF
j_gene: TRBJ1-2; abundance: NA; v_gene: TRBV7-8; d_gene: NA; CDR3nt: TGTGCCAGCAGCCCACGACTGGGTGGAAACTATGGCTACACCTTC; CDR3aa: CASSPRLGGNYGYTF
j_gene: TRBJ2-5; abundance: NA; v_gene: TRBV24-1; d_gene: NA; CDR3nt: TGTGCCACCAGTGAAACCGGAGATCGGGAGACCCAGTACTTC; CDR3aa: CATSETGDRETQYF
j_gene: TRBJ2-5; abundance: NA; v_gene: TRBV11-1; d_gene: NA; CDR3nt: TGTGCCAGCAGCCTTCTGGAGACCCAGTACTTC; CDR3aa: CASSLLETQYF
j_gene: TRBJ1-2; abundance: few; v_gene: TRBV27; d_gene: NA; CDR3nt: TGTGCCAGCAGTTTCCGGGGTTCTAACTATGGCTACACCTTC; CDR3aa: CASSFRGSNYGYTF
j_gene: TRBJ1-2; abundance: NA; v_gene: TRBV6-5; d_gene: TRBD1; CDR3nt: TGTGCCAGCAGCACAACGGGACAGGACTACTATGGCTACACCTTC; CDR3aa: CASSTTGQDYYGYTF
j_gene: TRBJ2-1; abundance: NA; v_gene: TRBV3-1/TRBV3-2; d_gene: TRBD2; CDR3nt: TGTGCCAGCAGCCAGTCTAGCGGGAGTATATACAATGAGCAGTTCTTC; CDR3aa: CASSQSSGSIYNEQFF
j_gene: TRBJ1-1; abundance: NA; v_gene: TRBV7-9; d_gene: NA; CDR3nt: TGTGCCAGCAGCTTAGGACACTCCCAAGCTTTCTTT; CDR3aa: CASSLGHSQAFF
j_gene: TRBJ1-6; abundance: NA; v_gene: TRBV18; d_gene: TRBD1; CDR3nt: TGTGCCAGCTCCCCTACTGGACAGGCGGGACTAGCACCCCTCCACTTT; CDR3aa: CASSPTGQAGLAPLHF
j_gene: TRBJ2-7; abundance: NA; v_gene: TRBV28; d_gene: TRBD1; CDR3nt: TGTGCCAGCAACTTACAGGGGTCCTACGAGCAGTACTTC; CDR3aa: CASNLQGSYEQYF
j_gene: TRBJ1-5; abundance: NA; v_gene: TRBV7-2; d_gene: TRBD1; CDR3nt: TGTGCCAGCAGCTTAGCAGGGGGCAGTCAGCCCCAGCATTTT; CDR3aa: CASSLAGGSQPQHF
j_gene: TRBJ2-2; abundance: NA; v_gene: TRBV7-6; d_gene: NA; CDR3nt: TGTGCCAGCAGCTTAAGCTGGGAGTTGAACACCGGGGAGCTGTTTTTT; CDR3aa: CASSLSWELNTGELFF
j_gene: TRBJ1-1; abundance: NA; v_gene: TRBV3-1/TRBV3-2; d_gene: TRBD1; CDR3nt: TGTGCCAGCAGCCAAGCCTTCGACAGGGCTGAAGCTTTCTTT; CDR3aa: CASSQAFDRAEAFF
j_gene: TRBJ1-5; abundance: few; v_gene: TRBV5-1; d_gene: NA; CDR3nt: TGCGCCAGCAGACAGGGAAACAATCAGCCCCAGCATTTT; CDR3aa: CASRQGNNQPQHF
j_gene: TRBJ2-2; abundance: NA; v_gene: TRBV5-4; d_gene: NA; CDR3nt: TGTGCCAGCAGCTTGGGGGGCGCCTCCGGGGAGCTGTTTTTT; CDR3aa: CASSLGGASGELFF
j_gene: TRBJ2-2; abundance: NA; v_gene: TRBV7-9; d_gene: NA; CDR3nt: TGTGCCAGCAGCTCAGGGATGGCCGGGGAGCTGTTTTTT; CDR3aa: CASSSGMAGELFF
j_gene: TRBJ2-7; abundance: NA; v_gene: TRBV12-3/TRBV12-4; d_gene: TRBD1; CDR3nt: TGTGCCAGCAGAGGACAGGGGGAGAGCGAGCAGTACTTC; CDR3aa: CASRGQGESEQYF
j_gene: TRBJ1-3; abundance: NA; v_gene: TRBV5-4; d_gene: NA; CDR3nt: TGTGCCAGCAGCTTGGCCGGGGGTGGAAACACCATATATTTT; CDR3aa: CASSLAGGGNTIYF
j_gene: TRBJ1-4; abundance: NA; v_gene: TRBV6-5; d_gene: NA; CDR3nt: TGTGCCAGCAGTCAACAGGGACCTAATGAAAAACTGTTTTTT; CDR3aa: CASSQQGPNEKLFF
j_gene: TRBJ1-1; abundance: NA; v_gene: TRBV30; d_gene: NA; CDR3nt: TGTGCCTGGAGAAAGAGGGTAATGAACACTGAAGCTTTCTTT; CDR3aa: CAWRKRVMNTEAFF
j_gene: TRBJ2-7; abundance: NA; v_gene: TRBV2; d_gene: TRBD1; CDR3nt: TGTGCCAGCAGTGAAGGCCCCCACAGGGGTGACGAGCAGTACTTC; CDR3aa: CASSEGPHRGDEQYF
j_gene: TRBJ2-2; abundance: NA; v_gene: TRBV9; d_gene: TRBD2; CDR3nt: TGTGCCAGCAGCCCAACAGGGTCTAGCGGGAGGTATACCGGGGAGCTGTTTTTT; CDR3aa: CASSPTGSSGRYTGELFF